This TCR beta chain was captured in a study of molecular identifiers for immune sequencing clone quantification. Overall study findings and caveats: Clones of above 20 RNA copies carried over 97% of effector molecules; in naive cells they carried under 1%. More than 800,000 naive cells reportedly did not prevent detection of spiked Jurkat TCR RNA from one cell.

In regard to this clonotype: The target antigen is unknown. This clone may be a read error of a much larger clone one base away.

TCRdb re-called the PCR reads through MiXCR, storing one row per CDR3 protein. The sample shows roughly 300,000 distinct CDR3 sequences, 24% of them seen only once. The sequenced sample consisted of naive CD8+ T cells from blood, with Jurkat cell RNA spiked in. The subset denotes: FACS-sorted CD8+CD4-CCR7+CD45RA+ naive T cells. This TCR came from a human donor in good health. Some libraries in this study had Jurkat cell RNA spiked in.

In DNA form, the CDR3 reads TGTGCCAGCAGCTCCACGGGACAGGGGGTCACTGAAGCTTTCTTT. It is translated as CASSSTGQGVTEAFF. V usage is TRBV13 and J usage is TRBJ1-1; 11 bases map to TRBD1. CDR3 length equals 15 residues. Germline assignment: CDR1 PRHDT and CDR2 FYEKMQ (reference sequence). Trimming took 4 bases from V and 4 from J; bases not matched to a gene: 5.